Sequencing of this TCR beta chain was carried out in a study of cytomegalovirus exposure and HLA in healthy donors. Germline CDR1 and CDR2: LGHNA and YNFKEQ. Trimming cost V 1 base and J 1 base; bases outside gene matches: 5. This CDR3 spans 17 amino acids. This table comes from immunoSEQ multiplex PCR, and its TCRdb copy is limited to in-frame clones, with some not included. In the table there are about 260,000 clones, roughly 87% of which are singletons. Comment on this clone: As yet, its antigen is unknown.

Overall study results and limits: Reports showed the classifier diagnosing cytomegalovirus status with high specificity and sensitivity. Altogether, 150 to 200 TCR beta chains were recorded as cytomegalovirus-associated.

V usage is TRBV4-2 and J usage is TRBJ1-5, with TRBD1 matching 9 bases. Sample: PBMCs. The TCR was taken from a woman aged 25-40 years in good health and CMV-seronegative. The CDR3 here is CASSQAWDRESNQPQHF. CDR3 sequence (DNA): TGTGCCAGCAGCCAAGCGTGGGACAGGGAGAGCAATCAGCCCCAGCATTTT.